This T cell receptor (beta chain) was captured by sequencing in a study of blood T cell repertoires in COVID-19 (dated by TCRdb to 2020 to 2021). Context from the whole study: Samples from collaborators originated in the United States, Italy and Spain and spanned both the acute and convalescent phases of COVID-19. The samples were drawn from the first 160 participants of the ongoing ImmuneRACE study and from 1,254 subjects provided by 6 global collaborators. Sample metadata almost always included a de-identified subject ID, COVID-19 status, age in years and sex. The repertoires were released in a freely available public database meant as a resource for research on the immune response to SARS-CoV-2. Where available, HLA class I and class II types were obtained from metadata supplied by the sample provider rather than from assay-based typing. The material from the prospective study consisted of cDNA or gDNA derived from T cells, B-cell-depleted T cells, or PBMCs. Deeply sampled blood TCRbeta repertoires from subjects exposed to, actively infected with, or recovered from COVID-19 were included in the dataset.

Points the paper makes about the study in general: The quantity of clinical and demographic metadata differed by source and by participant and was supplied without curation.

TCRbeta CDR3 regions were amplified from genomic DNA by means of the immunoSEQ Assay, a bias-controlled multiplex PCR. Under the source paper's analysis protocol: Nucleated cell counts per sample were estimated from amplification of reference gene primers within the assay. To quantify the absolute abundance of each unique TCRbeta CDR3 rearrangement, sequence reads were collapsed and filtered. For each sample, productive Simpson clonality was calculated as the square root of Simpson's diversity index across productive rearrangements. The table comes from immuneACCESS by way of TCRdb, which keeps in-frame sequences with V and J called. Part of the clones is missing from these tables; in studies checked, under half for an unresolved V gene and the rest for unknown reasons. Clone size and the V and J calls come from that table; the DNA yielded D and trimming. The table for this sample lists about 160,000 clones; approximately 90% of them were counted only once. The ten biggest clones cover approximately 4.8% of the sample.

In the case of this clone: Its antigen remains unidentified. No per-base quality is available; no much larger clone lies one base away.

In Seattle, one collaborating source enrolled patients while the infection was active and tracked those patients longitudinally over the course of disease. Collaborating institutions collected whole blood in K2EDTA tubes following their own protocols. Collaborator samples were shipped for TCRbeta analysis as frozen whole blood, isolated PBMCs, or DNA extracted from either sample type. Ends trimmed: V by 2 bases, J by 8 bases; bases unmatched to a gene: 7. The germline V gene (reference sequence) sets CDR1 to MNHNY and CDR2 to SVGAGI. The CDR3 measures 15 amino acids from cysteine to phenylalanine. Only the CDR3 DNA is retained, 45 bases long and in frame from the first base.

This clonotype was obtained from a man aged 25 to 45 with COVID-19, enrolled during active disease. The sequence joins TRBV6-6 to TRBJ2-2; 8 central bases correspond to TRBD1. Sequencing input: peripheral blood. The bases are TGTGCCAGCAGTTACCCAGGGGGCGCAGGTGGGGAGCTGTTTTTT. Translated, this is CASSYPGGAGGELFF.